These 16 T cell receptor beta chains share one sample of origin, sequenced in a study of cytomegalovirus exposure and HLA in healthy donors. A multiplex PCR was run with 60 Vbeta primers and 13 Jbeta primers. Sequencing used immunoSEQ multiplex PCR; TCRdb keeps in-frame clones, though not all of them. This sample has approximately 160,000 clones; more than 65% occur once, and the top ten carry 1% to 1.5%. Sequenced input: PBMCs. The receptors derive from a middle-aged man in good health and CMV-seropositive.

Concerning this clone itself: The sample carries other DNA sequences with the same CDR3. The chain combines TRBV18 with TRBJ1-5; TRBD1 matches at 8 bases. V lost 4 bases and J lost 2; bases outside the gene matches: 1. Germline V CDR1 and CDR2: KGHSH, LQKENI. The CDR3 consists of 14 residues. Here the CDR3 reads CASSLQGGNQPQHF. The DNA for the CDR3 is TGTGCCAGCTCACTACAGGGGGGCAATCAGCCCCAGCATTTT.

CDR3 in DNA: TGTGCCAGCAGTTTAAGGAGATCGAACACTGAAGCTTTCTTT. Translating gives CASSLRRSNTEAFF. The rearrangement joins TRBV28 to TRBJ1-1, with D uncertain. This CDR3 has 14 residues. Germline V gives CDR1 MDHEN, CDR2 SYDVKM. V was clipped by 2 bases and J by 1 base, with 8 bases between them.

The DNA of the CDR3 is TGTGCCAGCAGTGACCGATCCGACAGGGGTAATCAGCCCCAGCATTTT. It translates to CASSDRSDRGNQPQHF. V usage is TRBV25-1 and J usage is TRBJ1-5; 8 nucleotides agree with TRBD1. Germline CDR1 reads MGHDK; CDR2 reads SYGVNS. This CDR3 contains 16 residues. The trim removed 3 bases at V and 4 bases at J, leaving 8 bases unmatched.

Concerning this clone: An end of the junction differs from the germline gene, which may be a read error. V is TRBV2 and J is TRBJ2-7; D may be TRBD1 (6 bases). Germline CDR1 SNHLY, CDR2 FYNNEI. The CDR3 runs 12 residues. CDR3: CASRDAGQSTLF. The DNA of the CDR3 is TGTGCCAGCCGCGACGCCGGACAGTCGACCCTCTTC.

The rearrangement uses TRBV7-6 and TRBJ2-3, with 8 bases matching TRBD1. The CDR3 covers 16 residues. Trimming cost V 5 bases and J 2 bases; bases outside gene matches: 9. Germline V gene sequence: CDR1 SGHVS, CDR2 FNYEAQ. Here the CDR3 DNA reads TGTGCCAGCAGCCCCCCTCGGACAGGGACCACAGATACGCAGTATTTT. Its translation is CASSPPRTGTTDTQYF.

The genes are TRBV7-2 and TRBJ2-7; D is unclear. The CDR3 runs to 14 residues. Between the trimmed V and J ends, which lost 3 bases and 0 bases, there was a span of 9 bases. Germline loops: CDR1 SGHTA, CDR2 FQGNSA. The CDR3 sequence: CASSFESSSYEQYF. The CDR3 DNA reads as TGTGCCAGCAGCTTTGAGTCCTCCTCCTACGAGCAGTACTTC.

The chain links TRBV2 to TRBJ2-6; D possibly corresponds to TRBD2 (5 bases). Trimming removed 6 bases from V and 2 bases from J, with 8 bases in between. The germline V gene encodes CDR1 SNHLY and CDR2 FYNNEI. The CDR3 has 14 residues. DNA for the CDR3: TGTGCCAGCAGGACCGGGACTGGGGCCAACGTCCTGACTTTC. Translation gives CASRTGTGANVLTF.

This chain connects TRBV27 to TRBJ2-1, with TRBD2 matching 8 bases. Germline assignment: CDR1 MNHEY and CDR2 SMNVEV (reference sequence). Germline trimming cut 5 bases from V and 7 bases from J; bases unmatched to any gene: 7. This CDR3 region has 14 residues. This chain's CDR3 is CASSPSGGGNEQFF. CDR3 DNA sequence: TGTGCCAGCAGTCCTTCGGGCGGGGGGAATGAGCAGTTCTTC.

To note about this clone: The sample holds other DNA sequences that translate to the same CDR3. The chain is built from TRBV12-5 and TRBJ1-1, with 8 bases matching TRBD1. Trimming cost V 1 base and J 8 bases; bases outside gene matches: 3. The CDR3 extends over 13 amino acids. Per the germline V gene, CDR1 is LGHNT and CDR2 is FRNRAP. CDR3: CASGLGTGSEAFF. For the CDR3, the DNA is TGTGCTAGTGGTTTGGGGACAGGGTCCGAAGCTTTCTTT.

The chain links TRBV5-1 to TRBJ2-5; a possible D gene is TRBD1 (6 bases). CDR1 SGHRS and CDR2 YFSETQ come from the germline V gene. This CDR3 region has 14 residues. Trimming shortened V by 3 bases and J by 5 bases, and 14 bases separated the two germline ends. The CDR3 protein is CASSSGQPGETQYF. The CDR3 nucleotides read TGCGCCAGCAGCTCAGGACAGCCGGGGGAGACCCAGTACTTC.

The chain links TRBV5-1 to TRBJ2-7; 11 bases match TRBD1. The CDR3 is 16 amino acids. Per germline, CDR1 SGHRS and CDR2 YFSETQ. The junction had 9 bases not matched to a gene; V was cut back by 4 bases and J by 3 bases. The CDR3 sequence is CASSPGTGGLGYEQYF. The CDR3 DNA sequence: TGCGCCAGCAGCCCCGGGACAGGGGGACTAGGCTACGAGCAGTACTTC.

The chain recombines TRBV2 with TRBJ2-2, with TRBD2 identical over 10 bases. Germline loops: CDR1 SNHLY, CDR2 FYNNEI. The CDR3 totals 12 residues. The CDR3 DNA reads TGTTGCCCCGGGACTAGCGCCGGGGAGCTGTTTTTT. Protein sequence: CCPGTSAGELFF.

V gene TRBV7-2 combines with J gene TRBJ2-5; D is perhaps TRBD2 (6 bases). This CDR3 comprises 14 residues. CDR1 and CDR2 from the germline V gene are SGHTA and FQGNSA. The V end lost 8 bases, the J end lost 4 bases, and 17 bases lay between the germline ends. Here the CDR3 DNA reads TGTGCCAGCGGCCGATTCGGGGGTGGAGAGACCCAGTACTTC. This sequence encodes CASGRFGGGETQYF.

This clone was detected a few times. In DNA, the CDR3 is TGCGCCAGCAGCTTGGCCGCCGGAGGCAATCAGCCCCAGCATTTT. It codes for CASSLAAGGNQPQHF. V gene TRBV5-1 combines with J gene TRBJ1-5; D not resolved. This CDR3 has 15 residues. Trimming removed 0 bases from V and 2 bases from J, with 9 bases in between. Germline V lookup: CDR1 SGHRS, CDR2 YFSETQ.

J is TRBJ2-7 and V is TRBV18; D is perhaps TRBD2 (6 bases). V was clipped by 3 bases and J by 6 bases, with 9 bases between them. This CDR3 has 12 amino acids. The germline CDR1 and CDR2 sequences are KGHSH and LQKENI. The CDR3 DNA is TGTGCCAGCTCACCGGGGGGTCTCGAGCAGTACTTC. Translated: CASSPGGLEQYF.

This sequence joins TRBV4-2 and TRBJ1-3; unclear D gene. V was clipped by 6 bases and J by 0 bases, with 9 bases between them. The CDR3 is made up of 14 amino acids. Germline V gives CDR1 LGHNA, CDR2 YNFKEQ. The DNA for the CDR3 is TGTGCCAGCAGTGTCAGTTTCTCTGGAAACACCATATATTTT. Amino acids: CASSVSFSGNTIYF.